One and the same sample provided the 30 T cell receptor beta chains below, sequenced in a study of immune characterization of retroperitoneal liposarcoma. TCRdb reprocessed the PCR reads with MiXCR, giving one entry per CDR3 protein. The table includes over 4,500 distinct CDR3 sequences, less than 35% detected once. The sequencing input was tumor tissue. The receptors originated from a female donor with retroperitoneal liposarcoma.

This clonotype was seen at least ten times. The chain couples TRBV6-1 to TRBJ2-2; 7 bases fit TRBD1. Losses at the gene ends were 6 bases for V and 0 bases for J; bases not matched to a gene: 10. This CDR3 has 17 amino acids. Looked up from germline, CDR1 is MNHNS and CDR2 is SASEGT. The CDR3 region is CASSSDAGTANTGELFF. The CDR3 DNA reads TGTGCCAGCAGCTCGGACGCCGGGACAGCGAACACCGGGGAGCTGTTTTTT.

V is TRBV6-1 and J is TRBJ2-5; D not certain. The J call is uncertain, as TRBJ2-7 better fits the DNA end. From germline, CDR1 is MNHNS and CDR2 SASEGT. CDR3 size: 12 residues. This CDR3 reads CASSELSYEQYF. The CDR3 DNA follows: TGTGCCAGCAGTGAATTAAGCTACGAGCAGTACTTC.

This clonotype qualifies as large. The chain is built from TRBV6-1 and TRBJ2-3, with 7 bases fitting TRBD1. Germline V gene data show CDR1 as MNHNS and CDR2 as SASEGT. V shed 3 bases and J 4 bases; nucleotides not matched to a gene: 7. This CDR3 region has 15 residues. CDR3: CASSDWTGRADTQYF. CDR3 bases: TGTGCCAGCAGTGATTGGACAGGTAGAGCAGATACGCAGTATTTT.

The V call is TRBV7-6, the J call TRBJ2-1; D gene ambiguous. The DNA matches TRBJ2-5 better at its end, which makes the J call doubtful. The germline V gene has CDR1 SGHVS and CDR2 FNYEAQ. The CDR3 is made up of 15 amino acids. The CDR3: CASSLLGDVSETQYF. The CDR3 DNA follows: TGTGCCAGCAGCTTACTAGGAGATGTTTCCGAGACCCAGTACTTC.

By its share, this clonotype is medium-sized. The chain combines TRBV11-1 with TRBJ2-4; 9 bases align to TRBD2. CDR1 is SGHAT and CDR2 is FQDESV in the germline V gene (reference sequence). J gave up 8 bases and V 4 bases, and 15 bases lay outside the gene matches. This CDR3 has 17 residues. CDR3 protein: CASSSRQGSGSAYIQYF. In DNA, the CDR3 is TGTGCCAGCAGCTCCCGTCAAGGTAGCGGGAGTGCATACATTCAGTACTTC. The full variable domain, its missing parts supplied by reference TRBV11-1 and TRBJ2-4, is EAEVAQSPRYKITEKSQAVAFWCDPISGHATLYWYRQILGQGPELLVQFQDESVVDDSQLPKDRFSAERLKGVDSTLKIQPAELGDSAMYLCASSSRQGSGSAYIQYFGAGTRLSVL.

The chain has TRBV11-3 and TRBJ1-1; D is ambiguous. Germline V gene sequence: CDR1 SGHNT, CDR2 YENEEA. The length of the CDR3 is 15 residues. Trimming stripped 2 bases from V and 4 bases from J, with 14 bases between. The CDR3 coding sequence is TGTGCCAGCAGCTTATTCCGGACTCCTATCACTGAAGCTTTCTTT. It codes for CASSLFRTPITEAFF.

This chain uses TRBV6-8 with TRBJ2-5, with 7 bases fitting TRBD2. The J call may be faulty, since TRBJ2-1 better matches the DNA end. The CDR3 extends over 14 amino acids. From germline, CDR1 is MNHGY and CDR2 SAAAGT. The CDR3 DNA is TGTGCCAGCGCCCGGACTAGTGAAGGTTTCGAGCAGTTCTTC. It yields the protein CASARTSEGFEQFF.

By frequency in the sample, this clonotype is medium-sized. This chain joins TRBV27 and TRBJ1-1; weak D call: TRBD1 (6 bases). CDR1 is MNHEY, CDR2 SMNVEV, per germline (reference sequence). V was shortened by 6 bases and J by 4 bases, with 15 bases between the two germline ends. The CDR3 covers 14 residues. CDR3 coding DNA: TGTGCCAGCAGCTATTTAGGACAGCCCACTGAAGCTTTCTTT. Its protein is CASSYLGQPTEAFF.

Only a few counts were recorded for this clonotype. V is TRBV6-1 and J is TRBJ2-1; 9 positions agree with TRBD1. Losses at the gene ends were 2 bases for V and 8 bases for J; bases not matched to a gene: 7. CDR1 MNHNS and CDR2 SASEGT come from the germline V gene. CDR3 length: 15 residues. The CDR3 DNA is TGTGCCAGCAGTGAAAGGGGACAGGGTGTCGATGAGCAGTTCTTC. Protein: CASSERGQGVDEQFF.

The chain has TRBV11-3 and TRBJ2-1, with a tentative D call TRBD1 (6 bases). CDR1 is SGHNT, CDR2 YENEEA, per germline. V gave up 5 bases and J gave up 8 bases, with 22 bases separating them. This CDR3 region has 16 residues. CDR3 bases: TGTGCCAGCAGCCCAGGGGTCGGTGTGCAGGTTGATGAGCAGTTCTTC. Translating it yields CASSPGVGVQVDEQFF.

This chain joins TRBV20-1 and TRBJ2-1, with 9 bases identical to TRBD2. Judging by the DNA end, TRBJ2-5 fits better; the J call may be wrong. This CDR3 is 17 amino acids long. Per germline, CDR1 DFQATT and CDR2 SNEGSKA (reference sequence). The CDR3 loop reads CSASLGERTSELETQYF. Here the CDR3 DNA reads TGCAGTGCTTCACTGGGGGAGAGGACTAGCGAATTGGAGACCCAGTACTTC.

This chain links TRBV6-1 with TRBJ2-1; tentatively, D is TRBD2 (6 bases). Trimming cost V 5 bases and J 7 bases, with 18 bases left between them. Germline V lookup: CDR1 MNHNS, CDR2 SASEGT. The CDR3 has 15 amino acids. The CDR3 sequence: CASSYRLALLNEQFF. Written as DNA, the CDR3 is TGTGCCAGCAGTTATCGGCTAGCGCTACTGAATGAGCAGTTCTTC.

The V and J genes are TRBV6-6 and TRBJ2-5; weak D call: TRBD1 (6 bases). Germline assignment: CDR1 MNHNY and CDR2 SVGAGI (reference sequence). Between the trimmed V and J ends, which lost 0 bases and 11 bases, there was a span of 22 bases. The CDR3 covers 16 residues. The CDR3 loop reads CASSYSATGVYNEQYF. The CDR3 DNA reads TGTGCCAGCAGTTACTCGGCGACAGGAGTCTACAATGAGCAGTACTTC.

The chain has TRBV6-2 or TRBV6-3 and TRBJ2-2; unclear D gene. V was pared by 5 bases and J by 6 bases, with 10 bases between. The CDR3 spans 13 residues. Germline V CDR1 and CDR2: MNHEY, SVGEGT. CDR3 protein: CASSQTNAGELFF. The CDR3 DNA is TGTGCCAGCAGTCAAACAAACGCCGGGGAGCTGTTTTTT.

The V and J genes are TRBV7-3 and TRBJ2-1; D is ambiguous. Judging by the DNA end, TRBJ2-7 fits better; the J call may be wrong. The CDR3 spans 14 residues. Germline V gene data show CDR1 as SGHTA and CDR2 as FQGTGA. CDR3 coding DNA: TGTGCCAGCAGCCCCAGAGTCCCCTACAATGAGCAGTACTTC. Protein sequence: CASSPRVPYNEQYF.

The chain has TRBV6-5 and TRBJ2-1, with 8 bases lining up with TRBD1. The germline V gene has CDR1 MNHEY and CDR2 SVGAGI. This CDR3 is built from 17 residues. V lost 5 bases, J lost 10 bases, and 19 bases stayed unmatched. CDR3 in amino acids: CASSVPRGRGSPYEQFF. In DNA form, the CDR3 reads TGTGCCAGCAGTGTTCCCAGGGGGCGCGGGTCTCCCTACGAGCAGTTCTTC.

This clonotype has only a few counts. This rearrangement joins TRBV6-1 to TRBJ1-1; no clear D gene. V gave up 5 bases and J gave up 1 base, with 11 bases separating them. CDR1 is MNHNS, CDR2 SASEGT, per germline. The CDR3 runs 14 residues. The chain's CDR3 is CASSPGRQNTEAFF. CDR3 coding DNA: TGTGCCAGCAGTCCGGGCCGGCAGAACACTGAAGCTTTCTTT.

The chain employs TRBV7-2 and TRBJ2-1; D might be TRBD2 (6 bases). Near its end, the DNA agrees better with TRBJ2-7, so the J call may be wrong. The CDR3 covers 15 residues. CDR1 is SGHTA, CDR2 FQGNSA, per germline. CDR3 coding DNA: TGTGCCAGCAGCTTGGAGGGCCAGGGATACAATGAGCAGTACTTC. Translation: CASSLEGQGYNEQYF.

V and J are TRBV7-2 and TRBJ2-1, with TRBD2 identical over 8 bases. Per germline, CDR1 SGHTA and CDR2 FQGNSA. The CDR3 has 15 residues. The ends lost 5 bases at V and 10 bases at J; junction bases unmatched: 13. The CDR3 coding sequence is TGTGCCAGCAGCAGGACTAGCCAACCTTACTACGAGCAGTTCTTC. Its protein product is CASSRTSQPYYEQFF.

This clonotype is labeled as large. This chain connects TRBV7-3 to TRBJ2-1; TRBD2 matches 7 bases. Unmatched junction bases numbered 8, after V lost 2 bases and J lost 7 bases. The CDR3 has 15 amino acids. Germline loops: CDR1 SGHTA, CDR2 FQGTGA. This CDR3 reads CASSLLGSGPNEQFF. The CDR3 DNA reads as TGTGCCAGCAGCTTATTGGGTAGCGGGCCTAATGAGCAGTTCTTC.

This chain uses TRBV6-4 with TRBJ2-1; 9 nucleotides match TRBD2. The CDR3 has 14 amino acids. From germline, CDR1 is MRHNA and CDR2 SNTAGT. J was trimmed by 5 bases and V by 6 bases; bases with no gene match: 5. Here the CDR3 reads CASSAGGENNEQFF. CDR3 bases: TGTGCCAGCAGCGCGGGAGGGGAAAACAATGAGCAGTTCTTC.

This chain links TRBV6-6 with TRBJ2-5; tentatively, D is TRBD1 (5 bases). Germline V gene lookup returns CDR1 MNHNY and CDR2 SVGAGI (reference sequence). V was pared by 2 bases and J by 0 bases, with 10 bases between. The CDR3 covers 15 residues. The CDR3 nucleotides read TGTGCCAGCAGTTACGGGTGGACAAACCAAGAGACCCAGTACTTC. Translated, it gives CASSYGWTNQETQYF.

This clonotype was seen a handful of times. V usage is TRBV20-1 and J usage is TRBJ2-7, with TRBD2 matching over 16 bases. This CDR3 is built from 15 residues. The V and J ends lost 5 bases and 2 bases, in that order; junction bases with no gene match: 3. Germline CDR1 and CDR2: DFQATT and SNEGSKA (reference sequence). The CDR3 spells CSARGTSGRAYEQYF. The DNA for the CDR3 is TGCAGTGCTCGAGGGACTAGCGGGAGGGCCTACGAGCAGTACTTC.

This clonotype is medium-sized in the sample. The chain employs TRBV25-1 and TRBJ2-5; TRBD1 aligns across 8 bases. The CDR3 extends over 14 amino acids. V gave up 6 bases and J gave up 1 base; unmatched junction bases: 4. Germline V gene lookup returns CDR1 MGHDK and CDR2 SYGVNS. CDR3 sequence reads: CASRLGQGQETQYF. Here the CDR3 DNA reads TGTGCCAGCAGACTTGGACAGGGCCAAGAGACCCAGTACTTC. Full variable domain (missing parts from reference TRBV25-1 and TRBJ2-5): EADIYQTPRYLVIGTGKKITLECSQTMGHDKMYWYQQDPGMELHLIHYSYGVNSTEKGDLSSESTVSRIRTEHFPLTLESARPSHTSQYLCASRLGQGQETQYFGPGTRLLVL.

The chain is built from TRBV6-6 and TRBJ2-3; 7 positions match TRBD2. The V gene end was trimmed by 7 bases and the J gene end by 0 bases; junction bases not matched to a gene: 1. The CDR3 runs 13 residues. Germline V CDR1 and CDR2: MNHNY, SVGAGI (reference sequence). CDR3 bases: TGTGCCAGCAAGACTAGCAGCACAGATACGCAGTATTTT. Protein: CASKTSSTDTQYF.

This clonotype was detected only once. The chain couples TRBV6-1 to TRBJ2-1; 16 nucleotides match TRBD2. The ends lost 5 bases at V and 1 base at J; junction bases unmatched: 8. The CDR3 is 19 residues long. CDR1 MNHNS and CDR2 SASEGT come from the germline V gene. CDR3 nucleotides: TGTGCCAGCAGTCCCACGGGACTAGCGGGGGGGCCTTCCTACAATGAGCAGTTCTTC. It is translated as CASSPTGLAGGPSYNEQFF.

The chain employs TRBV11-3 and TRBJ2-2, with TRBD2 matching 10 bases. Germline V gene data show CDR1 as SGHNT and CDR2 as YENEEA. The CDR3 extends over 15 amino acids. The ends lost 2 bases at V and 6 bases at J; junction bases unmatched: 3. The CDR3 sequence: CASSLSGRASGELFF. The CDR3 coding sequence is TGTGCCAGCAGCTTAAGCGGGAGGGCCTCCGGGGAGCTGTTTTTT.

The chain employs TRBV29-1 and TRBJ2-3, with TRBD1 matching over 7 bases. The germline V gene has CDR1 SQVTM and CDR2 ANQGSEA. CDR3 length: 11 residues. The V and J ends lost 5 bases and 4 bases, in that order; junction bases with no gene match: 0. The CDR3 is CSVQGADTQYF. The CDR3, as DNA: TGCAGCGTTCAGGGGGCAGATACGCAGTATTTT.

As to this clonotype: One end of the junction does not line up with germline, which may come from a read error. The gene calls are TRBV6-1 and TRBJ2-1; 8 nucleotides agree with TRBD2. The CDR3 spans 13 residues. The V gene's germline CDR1 is MNHNS and CDR2 SASEGT. CDR3 amino acids: CTSGRASYNEQFF. The CDR3, as DNA: TGTACCAGCGGGAGAGCGTCCTACAATGAGCAGTTCTTC.

The rearrangement links TRBV6-6 to TRBJ1-1; no definite D call. Trimming took off 2 bases at V and 6 bases at J, with 4 bases between the two ends. The CDR3 is made up of 11 amino acids. Germline V CDR1 and CDR2: MNHNY, SVGAGI (reference sequence). CDR3 nucleotide sequence: TGTGCCAGCAGTTACGGCTCTGAAGCTTTCTTT. Translating it yields CASSYGSEAFF.